These T cell receptor beta chains were read from a single sample in a study of PD-1 blockade in classical Hodgkin lymphoma. The repertoire was sequenced with immunoSEQ multiplex PCR; TCRdb's copy has only in-frame clones and lacks some. Here the sample spans about 47,000 clones, roughly 93% being singletons. Sequenced: peripheral blood mononuclear cells (PBMCs). These receptors all come from a human donor with classical Hodgkin lymphoma. The CDR3 runs from the conserved cysteine through the conserved F or W. The D gene is left open where the match is weak. Expanded clones get a size class; other rows say once, few or many, or leave the size out.

abundance,v_gene,d_gene,j_gene,CDR3aa,CDR3nt
.,TRBV28,.,TRBJ2-3,CASSLSAGSSAQYF,TGTGCCAGCAGTTTATCCGCGGGATCTTCGGCGCAGTATTTT
once,TRBV2,.,TRBJ1-4,CASNTGLLNEKLFF,TGTGCCAGCAATACGGGACTCCTGAATGAAAAACTGTTTTTT
.,TRBV28,.,TRBJ2-6,CASSSGTLSVLTF,TGTGCCAGCAGTTCAGGGACGTTGAGCGTCCTGACTTTC
.,TRBV6-5,TRBD1,TRBJ1-5,CASSLQQGQPQHF,TGTGCCAGCAGTCTTCAACAGGGGCAGCCCCAGCATTTT
.,TRBV6-1,TRBD2,TRBJ2-1,CASGTSGTGYNEQFF,TGTGCCAGTGGGACTAGCGGGACTGGCTACAATGAGCAGTTCTTC
.,TRBV29-1,TRBD2,TRBJ2-1,CSVVTSGRHNEQFF,TGCAGCGTTGTGACTAGCGGGAGGCACAATGAGCAGTTCTTC
.,TRBV6-1,TRBD1,TRBJ2-6,CASSGTGGSGANVLTF,TGTGCCAGCAGTGGGACAGGGGGCTCTGGGGCCAACGTCCTGACTTTC
.,TRBV5-1,TRBD1,TRBJ2-5,CASSLGYRGEETQYF,TGCGCCAGCAGCTTGGGCTACAGGGGGGAGGAGACCCAGTACTTC
few,TRBV27,.,TRBJ1-2,CASSKGGTPYGYTF,TGTGCCAGCAGTAAGGGCGGTACTCCGTATGGCTACACCTTC
.,TRBV28,.,TRBJ1-1,CASSRRTLNTEAFF,TGTGCCAGCAGCAGACGGACACTGAACACTGAAGCTTTCTTT
.,TRBV28,.,TRBJ1-2,CASRRPAYYGYTF,TGTGCCAGCAGGCGGCCGGCTTACTATGGCTACACCTTC
.,TRBV19,TRBD1,TRBJ2-2,CASSLRGQELFF,TGTGCCAGTAGCCTCAGGGGGCAAGAGCTGTTTTTT
few,TRBV27,TRBD2,TRBJ2-7,CASSRTSGGLSYEQYF,TGTGCCAGCAGTCGGACTAGCGGGGGCCTCTCCTACGAGCAGTACTTC
.,TRBV9,TRBD1,TRBJ1-2,CASSVSGTGEVYTF,TGTGCCAGCAGCGTCTCCGGGACAGGGGAGGTCTACACCTTC
.,TRBV15,.,TRBJ1-2,CATSHPLGYTF,TGTGCCACCAGCCACCCGTTGGGGTACACCTTC
.,TRBV7-8,.,TRBJ1-2,CASSLLIRLTDPRGYTF,TGTGCCAGCAGCTTATTAATACGATTGACGGACCCGAGGGGCTACACCTTC
.,TRBV4-1,TRBD2,TRBJ2-7,CASSQVSEAGGSYEQYF,TGCGCCAGCAGCCAAGTCTCAGAAGCGGGAGGTTCTTACGAGCAGTACTTC
.,TRBV5-1,TRBD2,TRBJ2-5,CASSFGGRAGETQYF,TGCGCCAGCAGCTTTGGCGGGAGGGCCGGGGAGACCCAGTACTTC
.,TRBV4-2,.,TRBJ2-7,CASRPSRWEAAYEQYF,TGTGCCAGCAGGCCTTCACGATGGGAGGCGGCCTACGAGCAGTACTTC
.,TRBV7-9,.,TRBJ1-1,CASSHPGSTEAFF,TGTGCCAGCAGCCACCCGGGGAGCACTGAAGCTTTCTTT
.,TRBV19,.,TRBJ1-5,CAISQGPGQPQHF,TGTGCCATTTCACAGGGTCCGGGGCAGCCCCAGCATTTT
.,TRBV27,TRBD1,TRBJ2-1,CASRSPGTGVYNEQFF,TGTGCCAGCAGGTCACCGGGGACAGGAGTCTACAATGAGCAGTTCTTC
.,TRBV27,TRBD2,TRBJ2-2,CASSRLATGELFF,TGTGCCAGCAGTCGACTAGCGACCGGGGAGCTGTTTTTT
.,TRBV5-1,TRBD1,TRBJ1-4,CASSLVQDRMGESLFF,TGCGCCAGCAGCTTGGTTCAGGACAGGATGGGGGAGAGTCTGTTTTTT
.,TRBV6-1,.,TRBJ1-1,CASRGYRNTEAFF,TGTGCCAGCAGAGGGTATCGGAACACTGAAGCTTTCTTT
.,TRBV7-2,.,TRBJ1-3,CASSRRDPSSGNTIYF,TGTGCCAGCAGCCGACGGGACCCGAGCTCTGGAAACACCATATATTTT
.,TRBV10-3,.,TRBJ1-1,CAISGTGGPIGTEAFF,TGTGCCATCAGTGGGACCGGAGGCCCGATTGGGACTGAAGCTTTCTTT